The rows below give T cell receptor beta chains drawn from one sample of a study of CXCR3-negative and CXCR3-positive naive CD8 T cells. TCRdb re-called the 5' RACE reads; every CDR3 protein appears as one record, without DNA. Its clone listing holds 100,000 to 150,000 distinct CDR3 sequences. The sample was naive CXCR3- CD8+ T cells from blood. These receptors all come from a human donor in good health. Some clones in this sample may be carry-over from other donors' samples. CDR3s include the opening cysteine and the closing phenylalanine or tryptophan.

J gene: TRBJ2-7
V gene: TRBV10-2
CDR3 protein: CASSDSSGRATKPYEQYF

J gene: TRBJ2-7
V gene: TRBV14
CDR3 protein: CASSPQSRGTYEQYF

J gene: TRBJ2-5
V gene: TRBV4-2
CDR3 protein: CASSPRGTSGSQETQYF

J gene: TRBJ2-1
V gene: TRBV7-2
CDR3 protein: CASSVVTPGEQFF

J gene: TRBJ2-1
V gene: TRBV4-1
CDR3 protein: CASSQRTGQIYYNEQFF

J gene: TRBJ2-2
V gene: TRBV10-3
CDR3 protein: CAIRTTGELFF

J gene: TRBJ2-2
V gene: TRBV12-2
CDR3 protein: CASRLVPNSGELFF

J gene: TRBJ2-2
V gene: TRBV29-1
CDR3 protein: CSVVSGVYGELFF

J gene: TRBJ2-1
V gene: TRBV7-8
CDR3 protein: CASSSEMLLEQFF

J gene: TRBJ2-7
V gene: TRBV20-1
CDR3 protein: CSAKLGYEQYF

J gene: TRBJ2-2
V gene: TRBV7-7
CDR3 protein: CASSLEQYTGELFF

J gene: TRBJ2-7
V gene: TRBV14
CDR3 protein: CASSQWSGTYEQYF

J gene: TRBJ2-7
V gene: TRBV4-3
CDR3 protein: CASSQSYRGLAYEQYF

J gene: TRBJ1-1
V gene: TRBV29-1
CDR3 protein: CSVVGTDSTEAFF

J gene: TRBJ2-1
V gene: TRBV6-5
CDR3 protein: CASNYETGYNEQFF

J gene: TRBJ2-7
V gene: TRBV20-1
CDR3 protein: CSARDNRLPSYEQYF

J gene: TRBJ2-7
V gene: TRBV29-1
CDR3 protein: CSVELGTGSPYEQYF

J gene: TRBJ2-1
V gene: TRBV29-1
CDR3 protein: CSVEFGPTYNEQFF

J gene: TRBJ1-2
V gene: TRBV19
CDR3 protein: CASSIDTYRDGYTF

J gene: TRBJ2-2
V gene: TRBV5-1
CDR3 protein: CASSLTQGLFF

J gene: TRBJ2-1
V gene: TRBV9
CDR3 protein: CASSAPFAGGTYNEQFF

J gene: TRBJ1-2
V gene: TRBV5-6
CDR3 protein: CASSLARNYGYTF

J gene: TRBJ2-1
V gene: TRBV28
CDR3 protein: CASSPLIFMGGYNEQFF

J gene: TRBJ2-2
V gene: TRBV13
CDR3 protein: CASSSIMGDKSSGELFF

J gene: TRBJ2-7
V gene: TRBV5-1
CDR3 protein: CASSSLLDSGSYEQYF

J gene: TRBJ2-1
V gene: TRBV4-1
CDR3 protein: CASSQDELGSYNEQFF

J gene: TRBJ1-2
V gene: TRBV12-3/TRBV12-4
CDR3 protein: CASSFYRYGYTF

J gene: TRBJ1-1
V gene: TRBV29-1
CDR3 protein: CSVEDLEVGSTEAFF

J gene: TRBJ2-7
V gene: TRBV4-1
CDR3 protein: CASSQEGGKTYEQYF

J gene: TRBJ2-5
V gene: TRBV20-1
CDR3 protein: CSASGQDSQETQYF